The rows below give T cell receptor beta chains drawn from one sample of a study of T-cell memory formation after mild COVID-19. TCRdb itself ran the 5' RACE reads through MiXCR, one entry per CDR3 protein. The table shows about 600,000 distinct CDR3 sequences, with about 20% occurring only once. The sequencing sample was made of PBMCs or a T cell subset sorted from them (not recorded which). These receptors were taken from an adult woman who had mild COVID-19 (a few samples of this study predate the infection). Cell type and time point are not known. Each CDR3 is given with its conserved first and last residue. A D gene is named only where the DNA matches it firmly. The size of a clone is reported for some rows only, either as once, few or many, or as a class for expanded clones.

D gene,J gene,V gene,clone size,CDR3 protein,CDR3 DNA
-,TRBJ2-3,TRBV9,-,CASSPQLAGLDTQYF,TGTGCCAGCAGCCCGCAACTGGCGGGATTAGATACGCAGTATTTT
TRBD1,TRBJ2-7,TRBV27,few,CASSFRDRAGEQYF,TGTGCCAGCAGTTTTAGGGACAGGGCCGGCGAGCAGTACTTC
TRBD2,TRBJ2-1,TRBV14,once,CASSLRLAGLSYNEQFF,TGTGCCAGCAGCCTCAGACTAGCGGGCCTGTCCTACAATGAGCAGTTCTTC
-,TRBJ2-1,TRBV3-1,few,CASSHQGSYNEQFF,TGTGCCAGCAGCCATCAGGGATCCTACAATGAGCAGTTCTTC
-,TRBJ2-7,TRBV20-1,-,CSALLGGYEQYF,TGCAGTGCACTTCTGGGGGGCTACGAGCAGTACTTC
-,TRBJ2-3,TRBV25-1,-,CASGGLVRGTQYF,TGTGCCAGCGGTGGGCTGGTTCGAGGCACGCAGTATTTT
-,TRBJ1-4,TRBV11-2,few,CASSLGGVANEKLFF,TGTGCCAGCAGCTTAGGAGGGGTGGCTAATGAAAAACTGTTTTTT
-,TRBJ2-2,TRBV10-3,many,CATSTGARDTGELFF,TGTGCCACTTCGACCGGGGCAAGGGACACCGGGGAGCTGTTTTTT
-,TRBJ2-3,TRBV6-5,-,CASSYGPGIDTQYF,TGTGCCAGCAGTTACGGGCCAGGGATAGATACGCAGTATTTT
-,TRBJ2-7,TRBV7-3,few,CASSLGPEYEQYF,TGTGCCAGCAGCTTAGGACCAGAGTACGAGCAGTACTTC
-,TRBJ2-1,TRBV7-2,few,CASSSGPVHEQFF,TGTGCCAGCAGCTCGGGACCGGTTCATGAGCAGTTCTTC
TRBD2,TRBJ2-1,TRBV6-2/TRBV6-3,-,CASSYSGTSGKSEQFF,TGTGCCAGCAGTTACTCCGGGACTAGCGGGAAGTCTGAGCAGTTCTTC
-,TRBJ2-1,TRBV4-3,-,CASSQDSPRYNEQFF,TGCGCCAGCAGCCAAGATTCGCCGAGATACAATGAGCAGTTCTTC
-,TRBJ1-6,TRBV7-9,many,CASSLDRISPLHF,TGTGCCAGCAGCTTAGACCGAATTTCACCCCTCCACTTT
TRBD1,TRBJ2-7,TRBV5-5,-,CASSSPGQGAFEQYF,TGTGCCAGCAGCTCACCCGGACAGGGGGCTTTCGAGCAGTACTTC
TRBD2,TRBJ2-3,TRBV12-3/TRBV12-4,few,CASSLTAGMDTQYF,TGTGCCAGCAGTTTAACAGCGGGAATGGATACGCAGTATTTT
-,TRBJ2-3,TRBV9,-,CASSFAGKYTDTQYF,TGTGCCAGCAGCTTTGCCGGCAAATACACAGATACGCAGTATTTT
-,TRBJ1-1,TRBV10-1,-,CASSETGPNTEAFF,TGCGCCAGCAGTGAGACAGGCCCGAACACTGAAGCTTTCTTT
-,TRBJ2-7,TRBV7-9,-,CASSSQPNEQYF,TGTGCCAGCAGTTCACAGCCCAACGAGCAGTACTTC
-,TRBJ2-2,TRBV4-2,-,CASSQAGFTGELFF,TGTGCCAGCAGCCAAGCAGGGTTCACCGGGGAGCTGTTTTTT
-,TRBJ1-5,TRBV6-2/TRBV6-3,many,CASKGFEGNQPQHF,TGTGCCAGCAAGGGATTTGAGGGCAATCAGCCCCAGCATTTT
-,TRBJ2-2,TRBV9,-,CASSVDPSSGGELFF,TGTGCCAGCAGCGTAGACCCCTCCTCAGGCGGGGAGCTGTTTTTT
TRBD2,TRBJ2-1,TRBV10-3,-,CAISEPAGGLDRQFF,TGTGCCATCAGTGAGCCCGCGGGAGGGCTAGATAGGCAGTTCTTC
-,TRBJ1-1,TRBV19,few,CASRPDGNTEAFF,TGTGCCAGTAGGCCGGACGGGAACACTGAAGCTTTCTTT
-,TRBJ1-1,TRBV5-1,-,CASSGTPGGITEAFF,TGCGCCAGCAGCGGAACCCCGGGTGGTATCACTGAAGCTTTCTTT
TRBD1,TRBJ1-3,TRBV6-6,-,CASIHGTGGAPGNTIYF,TGTGCCAGCATCCATGGGACAGGGGGCGCCCCTGGAAACACCATATATTTT
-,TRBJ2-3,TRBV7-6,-,CASSLGGHWGDTQYF,TGTGCCAGCAGCTTAGGAGGTCACTGGGGAGATACGCAGTATTTT
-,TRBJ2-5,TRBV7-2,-,CASSFSMARASSETQYF,TGTGCCAGCAGCTTTTCAATGGCCAGGGCATCGTCCGAGACCCAGTACTTC
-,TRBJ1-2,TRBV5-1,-,CASSLLLDSNGYTF,TGCGCCAGCAGCCTTCTACTGGACAGCAATGGCTACACCTTC
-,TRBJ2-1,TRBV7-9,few,CASSLGIQREFF,TGTGCCAGCAGCTTAGGAATCCAACGGGAGTTCTTC
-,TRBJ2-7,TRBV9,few,CASSVDRAAGEQYF,TGTGCCAGCAGCGTAGACAGGGCCGCGGGCGAGCAGTACTTC
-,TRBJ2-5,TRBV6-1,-,CASSEGQGETQYF,TGTGCCAGCAGTGAAGGTCAGGGGGAGACCCAGTACTTC
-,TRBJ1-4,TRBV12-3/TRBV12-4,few,CASSLYTGGPNNEKLFF,TGTGCCAGCAGTTTATATACAGGCGGCCCGAATAATGAAAAACTGTTTTTT
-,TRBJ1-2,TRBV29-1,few,CSVVEVDYGYTF,TGCAGCGTTGTAGAAGTGGACTATGGCTACACCTTC
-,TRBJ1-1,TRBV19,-,CASSINALVATEAFF,TGTGCCAGTAGTATAAACGCACTCGTGGCCACTGAAGCTTTCTTT
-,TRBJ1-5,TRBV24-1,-,CATRDSLTGPQHF,TGTGCCACCAGGGACAGCCTGACAGGGCCCCAGCATTTT
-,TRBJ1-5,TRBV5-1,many,CASSLDGTPLTPQHF,TGCGCCAGCAGCTTGGATGGGACCCCTTTGACGCCCCAGCATTTT
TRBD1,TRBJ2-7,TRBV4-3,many,CASSPWTGAYEQYF,TGCGCCAGCAGCCCCTGGACAGGGGCCTACGAGCAGTACTTC
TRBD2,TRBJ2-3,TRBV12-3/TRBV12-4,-,CASQMGGTDTQYF,TGTGCCAGCCAAATGGGGGGGACAGATACGCAGTATTTT
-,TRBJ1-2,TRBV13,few,CASSRRDGNYGYTF,TGTGCCAGCAGCCGCCGGGACGGTAACTATGGCTACACCTTC
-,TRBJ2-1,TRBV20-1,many,CSVGLLSYNEQFF,TGCAGTGTCGGACTTTTGTCCTACAATGAGCAGTTCTTC
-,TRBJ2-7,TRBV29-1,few,CSVESQGWGNEQYF,TGCAGCGTTGAATCCCAGGGTTGGGGCAACGAGCAGTACTTC
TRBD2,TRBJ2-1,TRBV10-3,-,CAISPSGGLVDEQFF,TGTGCCATCAGCCCTAGCGGGGGGCTCGTGGATGAGCAGTTCTTC
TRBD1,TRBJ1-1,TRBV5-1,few,CASSWGTGAMNTEAFF,TGCGCCAGCAGCTGGGGGACAGGGGCTATGAACACTGAAGCTTTCTTT